The rows below give T cell receptor beta chains drawn from one sample of a study of T cells in localized non-small cell lung cancer. Sequencing used immunoSEQ multiplex PCR; TCRdb keeps in-frame clones, though not all of them. Altogether 1,300 or so clones are present, 36% being singletons, with the ten largest covering approximately 13%. The material sequenced was lung tumor tissue, taken before any cancer treatment. These receptors all come from a male donor aged 60 or over with stage II squamous cell lung carcinoma. Each CDR3 is given with its conserved first and last residue. Fields, in order: clone size, D gene, V gene, J gene, CDR3 DNA, CDR3 protein. A D gene is named only where the DNA matches it firmly. Not all rows give a size; the values are once, few, many and, for expanded clones, a class.

size: few
D: .
V: TRBV9
J: TRBJ2-1
DNA: TGTGCCAGCAGCGTTGCAGGGGCGGCGGGAGCCTACAATGAGCAGTTCTTC
CDR3: CASSVAGAAGAYNEQFF

size: .
D: .
V: TRBV15
J: TRBJ2-1
DNA: TGTGCCACCAGCAGCATTGGGGGCATAATCCACAATGAGCAGTTCTTC
CDR3: CATSSIGGIIHNEQFF

size: few
D: .
V: TRBV18
J: TRBJ1-5
DNA: TGTGCCAGCTCACCTTTCAGGGTTGGGGAGCCCCAGCATTTT
CDR3: CASSPFRVGEPQHF

size: .
D: TRBD1
V: TRBV19
J: TRBJ1-5
DNA: TGTGCCAGTAGTATGCGGCAGGGGGGAATAAGCAATCAGCCCCAGCATTTT
CDR3: CASSMRQGGISNQPQHF

size: .
D: .
V: TRBV19
J: TRBJ2-7
DNA: TGTGCCAGTAAGGGAGGAGGGGCGCGCGAGCAGTACTTC
CDR3: CASKGGGAREQYF

size: .
D: .
V: TRBV19
J: TRBJ2-1
DNA: TGTGCCAGTAGTGTGGGAGGAGGGTACAATGAGCAGTTCTTC
CDR3: CASSVGGGYNEQFF

size: few
D: .
V: TRBV19
J: TRBJ1-2
DNA: TGTGCCAGTAGTAGTTTAGAGGGTAGGGACTATGGCTACACCTTC
CDR3: CASSSLEGRDYGYTF

size: .
D: .
V: TRBV19
J: TRBJ1-2
DNA: TGTGCCAGTAGCCCAGGGCTAGGGTACTATGGCTACACCTTC
CDR3: CASSPGLGYYGYTF

size: large
D: TRBD2
V: TRBV11-3
J: TRBJ2-3
DNA: TGTGCCAGCAGCTTGGGACTAGCGGGGGTTAGCACAGATACGCAGTATTTT
CDR3: CASSLGLAGVSTDTQYF

size: .
D: .
V: TRBV18
J: TRBJ1-2
DNA: TGTGCCAGCTCCCCCACAGACCAGGGTATCTATGGCTACACCTTC
CDR3: CASSPTDQGIYGYTF

size: .
D: TRBD1
V: TRBV19
J: TRBJ1-4
DNA: TGTGCCAGTAGTGCAATACAGGGGCCCCCTAATGAAAAACTGTTTTTT
CDR3: CASSAIQGPPNEKLFF